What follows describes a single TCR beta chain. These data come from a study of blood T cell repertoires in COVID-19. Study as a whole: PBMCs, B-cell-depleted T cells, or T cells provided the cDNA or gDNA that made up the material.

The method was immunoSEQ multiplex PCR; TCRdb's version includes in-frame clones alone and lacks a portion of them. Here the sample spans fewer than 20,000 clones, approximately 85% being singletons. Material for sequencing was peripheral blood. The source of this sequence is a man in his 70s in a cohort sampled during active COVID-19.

CDR3 in DNA: TGTGCCAGCAGTGACCCCGGGACAGGGGGCGCGGGCTATGGCTACACCTTC. As protein: CASSDPGTGGAGYGYTF. The chain uses TRBV6-1 and TRBJ1-2; 12 bases are shared with TRBD1. Trimming cost V 3 bases and J 4 bases; bases outside gene matches: 9. The CDR3 loop spans 17 amino acids. Germline lookup yields CDR1 MNHNS and CDR2 SASEGT.